These 30 T cell receptor beta chains originate from one sample sequenced in a study of CD8 T cells in ankylosing spondylitis. General study findings and limits: Seemingly distinctive of ankylosing spondylitis blood was a TCR beta motif formed by eight highly homologous variants.

TCRdb redid the calling of the 5' RACE reads with MiXCR, one entry per CDR3 protein. The profile shows more than 500,000 distinct CDR3 sequences, approximately 5% of them singletons. These receptors have no identified antigens. Sequencing was carried out using blood, either unsorted or a sorted T cell fraction (not recorded which). The receptors were gathered from a male donor with ankylosing spondylitis.

This clonotype was found many times. This chain uses TRBV5-6 with TRBJ1-1; D possibly corresponds to TRBD1 (6 bases). The V gene lost 7 bases and the J gene lost 1 base, with 11 bases spanning the gap. CDR3 length: 13 amino acids. CDR1 and CDR2 from the germline V gene are SGHDT and YYEEEE. The CDR3 DNA sequence: TGTGCCAGCCGAACAGGGCCGAACACTGAAGCTTTCTTT. Translating gives CASRTGPNTEAFF.

This clonotype showed up many times. The chain links TRBV4-3 to TRBJ1-6; 7 bases match TRBD1. In germline, CDR1 is LGHNA, CDR2 YSLEER. CDR3 length: 15 residues. V was clipped by 3 bases and J by 7 bases; unmatched bases: 6. The DNA of the CDR3 is TGCGCCAGCAGCCAGTTGACAGGGACAAATTCACCCCTCCACTTT. Its translation: CASSQLTGTNSPLHF.

This clonotype was detected ten times or more. The CDR3 DNA reads as TGTGCCAGCAGCAACGGAGGAGGTGGTTGGACTGAAGCTTTCTTT. As protein: CASSNGGGGWTEAFF. The V call is TRBV6-1, the J call TRBJ1-1; D unresolved. Trimming removed 6 bases from V and 5 bases from J, with 19 bases in between. The CDR3 covers 15 residues. Germline V gene sequence: CDR1 MNHNS, CDR2 SASEGT.

This clonotype was recorded many times. The chain employs TRBV20-1 and TRBJ2-5, with 8 positions matching TRBD1. With V trimmed by 0 bases and J by 5 bases, 8 bases remained unmatched. The CDR3 runs to 15 residues. Germline V gene data show CDR1 as DFQATT and CDR2 as SNEGSKA (reference sequence). The CDR3 here is CSAREFRGPGETQYF. The CDR3 region has the DNA TGCAGTGCTAGAGAGTTCAGGGGGCCGGGGGAGACCCAGTACTTC.

There are many counts of this clonotype. The genes are TRBV6-1 and TRBJ2-7, with unresolved D. With 6 bases removed from V and 2 bases from J, the gap between germline ends came to 14 bases. CDR1 and CDR2 (germline): MNHNS, SASEGT. This CDR3 is 14 amino acids long. In DNA form, the CDR3 reads TGTGCCAGCAGCATAAAGGAGTTTCCCTACGAGCAGTACTTC. It codes for CASSIKEFPYEQYF.

This clonotype appeared many times. J is TRBJ2-5 and V is TRBV6-2 or TRBV6-3, with TRBD1 matching over 9 bases. The CDR3 sequence is 17 residues long. Germline trimming cut 4 bases from V and 2 bases from J; bases unmatched to any gene: 11. CDR1 is MNHEY and CDR2 is SVGEGT in the germline V gene. The CDR3 DNA sequence: TGTGCCAGCAGTTCATACCCCACTGACAGGGGGCAAGAGACCCAGTACTTC. Its protein is CASSSYPTDRGQETQYF.

This clonotype was observed at least ten times. The chain links TRBV7-2 to TRBJ2-7, with D unclear. CDR1 SGHTA and CDR2 FQGNSA come from the germline V gene. The V gene lost 4 bases and the J gene lost 7 bases, with 20 bases spanning the gap. This CDR3 is built from 15 residues. The CDR3 spells CASSSSFQDAGEQYF. Written as DNA, the CDR3 is TGTGCCAGCAGCTCCTCGTTCCAGGATGCCGGTGAGCAGTACTTC.

This clonotype came up many times. The chain carries TRBV20-1 and TRBJ1-3; D might be TRBD1 (6 bases). V was cut by 5 bases and J by 0 bases, with 11 bases left in between. CDR1 DFQATT and CDR2 SNEGSKA come from the germline V gene (reference sequence). CDR3 length: 14 amino acids. This CDR3 reads CSAEDRNSGNTIYF. In DNA form, the CDR3 reads TGCAGTGCTGAGGACAGAAACTCTGGAAACACCATATATTTT.

A few counts support this clonotype. V usage is TRBV7-2 and J usage is TRBJ2-5; the match to TRBD2 covers 12 bases. V trimming: 3 bases; J trimming: 3 bases; junction bases outside the gene matches: 5. The CDR3 has 16 residues. CDR1 and CDR2 from the germline V gene are SGHTA and FQGNSA. The CDR3, as DNA: TGTGCCAGCAGCTTCAGGCGACTAGCGGGGGAAGAGACCCAGTACTTC. Amino acids: CASSFRRLAGEETQYF.

This clonotype was detected many times. The rearrangement links TRBV20-1 to TRBJ2-1, with D perhaps TRBD2 (6 bases). Trimming stripped 0 bases from V and 0 bases from J, with 18 bases between. The CDR3 has 18 amino acids. Germline-derived CDR1 and CDR2 are DFQATT and SNEGSKA (reference sequence). The CDR3 sequence: CSARETMGGSSSYNEQFF. CDR3 sequence (DNA): TGCAGTGCTAGAGAAACAATGGGGGGATCCAGCTCCTACAATGAGCAGTTCTTC.

This clonotype has at least ten counts. The chain joins TRBV18 to TRBJ2-1, with D unclear. V was shortened by 0 bases and J by 9 bases, with 12 bases between the two germline ends. Germline CDR1 and CDR2: KGHSH and LQKENI. This CDR3 is 14 amino acids long. The CDR3 loop is CASSPPGRLSEQFF. The DNA of the CDR3 is TGTGCCAGCTCACCACCGGGAAGACTTAGTGAGCAGTTCTTC.

The chain links TRBV6-5 to TRBJ2-7; D is unresolved. The germline gives CDR1 MNHEY, CDR2 SVGAGI. The CDR3 has 12 amino acids. V lost 6 bases and J 2 bases, leaving 8 bases between the germline ends. CDR3: CASREIPYEQYF. The CDR3 coding sequence is TGTGCCAGCAGGGAGATACCCTACGAGCAGTACTTC.

This clonotype was found a few times. J is TRBJ2-1 and V is TRBV10-3; D tentatively reads TRBD1 or TRBD2 (7 bases each). Per germline, CDR1 ENHRY and CDR2 SYGVKD. V dropped 0 bases and J dropped 4 bases, with 13 bases sitting between them. CDR3 length equals 16 residues. Here the CDR3 DNA reads TGTGCCATCAGTGAGTCGGGGGGGACAGAATACAATGAGCAGTTCTTC. As protein: CAISESGGTEYNEQFF.

This clonotype was counted between two and nine times. V usage is TRBV25-1 and J usage is TRBJ1-2, with D possibly TRBD1 on 5 matching bases. This CDR3 is 16 amino acids long. Germline CDR1 and CDR2: MGHDK and SYGVNS. V was cut by 3 bases and J by 2 bases, with 16 bases left in between. CDR3 region: CASSEGVARWNYGYTF. CDR3 nucleotides: TGTGCCAGCAGTGAGGGGGTAGCACGGTGGAACTATGGCTACACCTTC.

This clonotype has a count of ten or more. The chain recombines TRBV28 with TRBJ1-2; D perhaps matches TRBD1 (6 bases). V lost 4 bases, J lost 8 bases, and 20 bases lay in between. Germline CDR1 is MDHEN and CDR2 is SYDVKM. This CDR3 spans 15 amino acids. The CDR3 DNA reads as TGTGCCAGCAGTTACCGTTCTCAGGGGATAAGGGGCTACACCTTC. Protein product: CASSYRSQGIRGYTF.

This clonotype was detected ten times or more. This sequence joins TRBV7-9 and TRBJ2-2, with D unresolved. Trimming pared 5 bases from V and 0 bases from J, leaving 13 bases between. CDR1 SEHNR and CDR2 FQNEAQ come from the germline V gene (reference sequence). The CDR3 runs to 16 residues. CDR3 sequence reads: CASSPRLTSNTGELFF. In nucleotides, the CDR3 is TGTGCCAGCAGCCCCCGACTGACGTCGAACACCGGGGAGCTGTTTTTT.

The chain couples TRBV28 to TRBJ2-4; 7 positions match TRBD2. V lost 7 bases and J lost 7; bases outside the gene matches: 13. This CDR3 is 15 amino acids long. Per the germline V gene, CDR1 is MDHEN and CDR2 is SYDVKM. CDR3 coding DNA: TGTGCCAGCACCACCAGTGCTGGGGGAGGGAACATTCAGTACTTC. Translating it yields CASTTSAGGGNIQYF. The whole variable domain, remainder taken from reference TRBV28 and TRBJ2-4, is DVKVTQSSRYLVKRTGEKVFLECVQDMDHENMFWYRQDPGLGLRLIYFSYDVKMKEKGDIPEGYSVSREKKERFSLILESASTNQTSMYLCASTTSAGGGNIQYFGAGTRLSVL.

This clonotype was observed at least ten times. The chain is built from TRBV29-1 and TRBJ1-1; 7 positions agree with TRBD1. Trimming took 6 bases from V and 1 from J; bases not matched to a gene: 5. This CDR3 has 13 amino acids. The germline gives CDR1 SQVTM, CDR2 ANQGSEA. The CDR3 reads CSVTGQTNTEAFF. In DNA form, the CDR3 reads TGCAGCGTCACGGGACAGACGAACACTGAAGCTTTCTTT. Drawing the rest from reference TRBV29-1 and TRBJ1-1, the complete variable domain is SAVISQKPSRDICQRGTSLTIQCQVDSQVTMMFWYRQQPGQSLTLIATANQGSEATYESGFVIDKFPISRPNLTFSTLTVSNMSPEDSSIYLCSVTGQTNTEAFFGQGTRLTVV.

Only a few counts were recorded for this clonotype. At one end, the junction sequence differs from germline, possibly due to a read error. V usage is TRBV7-2 and J usage is TRBJ2-5; D gene uncertain. The germline CDR1 and CDR2 sequences are SGHTA and FQGNSA. The CDR3 runs 13 residues. CDR3: CASTLVIQETQYF. CDR3 nucleotide sequence: TGTGCCAGCACCTTAGTAATACAAGAGACCCAGTACTTC.

This clonotype was seen at least ten times. V and J are TRBV20-1 and TRBJ1-4; possible D gene TRBD1, 6 bases. CDR1 DFQATT and CDR2 SNEGSKA come from the germline V gene (reference sequence). The V end was cut by 0 bases, the J end by 5 bases, with 13 bases between. The CDR3 runs 15 residues. CDR3 nucleotides: TGCAGTGCTAGAGATCAGGGGACGGTGAATGAAAAACTGTTTTTT. Its translation: CSARDQGTVNEKLFF.

At least ten counts were recorded for this clonotype. The rearrangement links TRBV9 to TRBJ2-7; no firm D call. The CDR3 covers 15 residues. In germline, CDR1 is SGDLS, CDR2 YYNGEE. The V end was cut by 0 bases, the J end by 4 bases, with 14 bases between. The CDR3 coding sequence is TGTGCCAGCAGCGTAGGTCCACCCGTGTATTACGAGCAGTACTTC. Protein: CASSVGPPVYYEQYF.

There are many counts of this clonotype. The chain has TRBV7-9 and TRBJ1-2; TRBD1 agrees at 10 bases. CDR3 length: 14 amino acids. Germline CDR1 and CDR2: SEHNR and FQNEAQ (reference sequence). V shed 5 bases and J 3 bases; nucleotides not matched to a gene: 3. CDR3 in amino acids: CASSQTGGHYGYTF. The CDR3, as DNA: TGTGCCAGCAGCCAGACAGGGGGCCACTATGGCTACACCTTC.

The CDR3 nucleotides are TGTGCCAGCAGTAGACAGGTATCCTCTCTCGAGCAGTACTTC. As protein: CASSRQVSSLEQYF. The chain employs TRBV12-3 or TRBV12-4 and TRBJ2-7; D might be TRBD1 (6 bases). There are 14 residues in the CDR3. V shed 5 bases and J shed 6 bases, with 17 bases lying between them.

This clonotype has a count of ten or more. V usage is TRBV10-3 and J usage is TRBJ2-3; D is unclear. The CDR3 contains 15 residues. In germline, CDR1 is ENHRY, CDR2 SYGVKD. V was clipped by 2 bases and J by 3 bases, with 12 bases between them. The CDR3 loop reads CAISEGLRWTDTQYF. As DNA, the CDR3 is TGTGCCATCAGTGAGGGCCTGAGGTGGACAGATACGCAGTATTTT.

There are many counts of this clonotype. The rearrangement links TRBV5-6 to TRBJ1-2; D is perhaps TRBD1 (6 bases). V lost 7 bases, J lost 6 bases, and 13 bases lay in between. The CDR3 consists of 12 residues. The germline V gene has CDR1 SGHDT and CDR2 YYEEEE. CDR3 coding DNA: TGTGCCAGCGGGTATGACAGGCATGGCTACACCTTC. The encoded protein is CASGYDRHGYTF.

This clonotype was counted at least ten times. V and J are TRBV18 and TRBJ2-3; TRBD2 matches 7 bases. The germline CDR1 and CDR2 sequences are KGHSH and LQKENI. This CDR3 comprises 16 residues. J was trimmed by 10 bases and V by 3 bases; bases with no gene match: 16. The CDR3 DNA follows: TGTGCCAGCTCACCTCGTATCCGGGACTACGGTTCGGCGCAGTATTTT. Translated, it gives CASSPRIRDYGSAQYF.

This clonotype showed up many times. The genes are TRBV29-1 and TRBJ1-1; D is perhaps TRBD1 (6 bases). Trimming shortened V by 6 bases and J by 4 bases, and 18 bases separated the two germline ends. The CDR3 has 14 residues. Per germline, CDR1 SQVTM and CDR2 ANQGSEA. CDR3 nucleotide sequence: TGCAGCGTAGTAAAATGGACAGATTTCACTGAAGCTTTCTTT. This codes for CSVVKWTDFTEAFF.

This clonotype was seen only a few times. This rearrangement joins TRBV4-1 to TRBJ2-7; TRBD2 is a possible D gene (5 bases). CDR1 and CDR2 from the germline V gene are MGHRA and YSYEKL. This CDR3 is built from 14 residues. Deletions cut 1 base from V and 0 bases from J, with 7 bases between. The CDR3 DNA is TGCGCCAGCAGCCAAGTAGAGGGCTCCTACGAGCAGTACTTC. It encodes CASSQVEGSYEQYF.

The chain has TRBV10-3 and TRBJ2-2; 7 bases agree with TRBD2. The CDR3 totals 14 residues. CDR1 and CDR2 from the germline V gene are ENHRY and SYGVKD. J gave up 10 bases and V 8 bases, and 13 bases lay outside the gene matches. CDR3 loop: CAIAAHSKREELFF. The CDR3 coding sequence is TGTGCCATCGCAGCACACTCTAAGCGGGAGGAGCTGTTTTTT.

This clonotype was detected ten times or more. This chain uses TRBV7-9 with TRBJ2-3; maybe TRBD1 (6 bases). Germline-derived CDR1 and CDR2 are SEHNR and FQNEAQ (reference sequence). CDR3 size: 14 residues. The V and J ends lost 5 bases and 6 bases respectively, with 15 bases between them. Here the CDR3 reads CASSMTGFADTQYF. In nucleotides, the CDR3 is TGTGCCAGCAGCATGACAGGATTTGCGGATACGCAGTATTTT. The variable domain in full, completed from reference TRBV7-9 and TRBJ2-3, reads DTGVSQNPRHKITKRGQNVTFRCDPISEHNRLYWYRQTLGQGPEFLTYFQNEAQLEKSRLLSDRFSAERPKGSFSTLEIQRTEQGDSAMYLCASSMTGFADTQYFGPGTRLTVL.